The T cell receptor beta chain described here comes from a study of T cell responses to AZD1222 COVID-19 vaccine. Some second doses came at about 4 weeks and others at about 12 weeks; these were pooled. Sequencing used immunoSEQ multiplex PCR; TCRdb keeps in-frame clones, though not all of them. The table shows 110,000 or so clones, with around 88% occurring only once. Study conclusions and caveats: Repertoires in all cases were sampled only once the peak T cell response had passed. Among the donors, most were white British and more were female, and clonal diversity was possibly underestimated.

Concerning this clone itself: As yet, its antigen is unknown.

V was clipped by 0 bases and J by 0 bases, with 20 bases between them. This CDR3 spans 19 amino acids. In germline, CDR1 is KGHSH, CDR2 LQKENI. This sequence was found in an adult who received the AZD1222 COVID-19 vaccine. The rearrangement uses TRBV18 and TRBJ1-2, with D unclear. The specimen was peripheral blood, collected 28 days after the second AZD1222 dose. The CDR3 DNA follows: TGTGCCAGCTCACCACCCAATGTTGTGAGGAACATCGCTAACTATGGCTACACCTTC. This encodes CASSPPNVVRNIANYGYTF.